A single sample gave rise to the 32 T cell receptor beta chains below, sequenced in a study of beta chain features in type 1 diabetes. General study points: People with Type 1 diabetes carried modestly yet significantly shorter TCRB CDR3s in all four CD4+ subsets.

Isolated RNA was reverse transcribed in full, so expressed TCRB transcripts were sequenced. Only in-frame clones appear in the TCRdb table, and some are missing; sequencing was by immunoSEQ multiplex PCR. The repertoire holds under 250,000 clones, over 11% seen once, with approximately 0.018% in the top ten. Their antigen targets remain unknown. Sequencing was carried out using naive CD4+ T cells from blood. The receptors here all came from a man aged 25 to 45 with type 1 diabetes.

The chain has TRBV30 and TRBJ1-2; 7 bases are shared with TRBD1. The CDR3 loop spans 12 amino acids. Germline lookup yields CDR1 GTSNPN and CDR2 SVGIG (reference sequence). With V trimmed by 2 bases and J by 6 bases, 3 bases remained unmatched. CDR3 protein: CAWSPGTDGYTF. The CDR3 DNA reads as TGTGCCTGGAGTCCCGGGACAGATGGCTACACCTTC.

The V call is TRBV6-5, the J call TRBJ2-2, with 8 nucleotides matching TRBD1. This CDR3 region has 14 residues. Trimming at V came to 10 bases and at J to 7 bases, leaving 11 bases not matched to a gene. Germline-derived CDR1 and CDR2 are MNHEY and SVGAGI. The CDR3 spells CATIRTGKIGELFF. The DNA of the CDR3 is TGTGCCACCATACGGACAGGGAAGATCGGGGAGCTGTTTTTT.

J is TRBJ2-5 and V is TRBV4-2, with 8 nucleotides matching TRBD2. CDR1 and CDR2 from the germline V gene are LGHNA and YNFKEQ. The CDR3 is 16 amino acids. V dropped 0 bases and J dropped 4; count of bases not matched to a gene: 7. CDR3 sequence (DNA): TGTGCCAGCAGCCAAGATCAGAGCCGGGGGGGAGAGACCCAGTACTTC. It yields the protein CASSQDQSRGGETQYF.

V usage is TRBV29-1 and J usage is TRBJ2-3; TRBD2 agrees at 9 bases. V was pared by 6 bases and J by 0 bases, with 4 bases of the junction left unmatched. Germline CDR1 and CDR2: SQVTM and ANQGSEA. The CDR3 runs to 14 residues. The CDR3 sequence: CSVGSGGSTDTQYF. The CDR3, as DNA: TGCAGCGTGGGTAGCGGGGGAAGCACAGATACGCAGTATTTT.

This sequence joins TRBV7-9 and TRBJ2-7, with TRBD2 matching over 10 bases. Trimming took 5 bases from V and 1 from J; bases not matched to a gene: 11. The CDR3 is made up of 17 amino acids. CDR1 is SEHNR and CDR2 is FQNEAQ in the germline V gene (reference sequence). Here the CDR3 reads CASSPKPLAGVSYEQYF. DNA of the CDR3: TGTGCCAGCAGCCCTAAACCCCTAGCGGGAGTATCCTACGAGCAGTACTTC.

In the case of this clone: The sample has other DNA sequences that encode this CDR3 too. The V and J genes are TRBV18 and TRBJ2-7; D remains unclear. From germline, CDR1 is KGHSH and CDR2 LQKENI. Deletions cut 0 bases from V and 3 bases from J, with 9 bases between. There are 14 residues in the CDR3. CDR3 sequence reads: CASSPPAGSYEQYF. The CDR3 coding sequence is TGTGCCAGCTCACCACCGGCTGGCAGCTACGAGCAGTACTTC.

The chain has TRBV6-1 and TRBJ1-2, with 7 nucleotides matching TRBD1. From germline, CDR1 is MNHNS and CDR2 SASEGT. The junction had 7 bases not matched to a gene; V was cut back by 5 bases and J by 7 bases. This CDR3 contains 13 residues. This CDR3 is CASSLDRVRGYTF. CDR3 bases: TGTGCCAGCAGTCTCGACAGGGTCCGTGGCTACACCTTC.

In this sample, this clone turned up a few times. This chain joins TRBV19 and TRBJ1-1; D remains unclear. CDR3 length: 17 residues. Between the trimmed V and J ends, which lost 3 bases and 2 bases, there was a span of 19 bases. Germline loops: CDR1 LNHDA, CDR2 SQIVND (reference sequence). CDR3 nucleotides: TGTGCCAGTAGTATGATGGGGAGTACGGATGTCAACACTGAAGCTTTCTTT. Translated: CASSMMGSTDVNTEAFF.

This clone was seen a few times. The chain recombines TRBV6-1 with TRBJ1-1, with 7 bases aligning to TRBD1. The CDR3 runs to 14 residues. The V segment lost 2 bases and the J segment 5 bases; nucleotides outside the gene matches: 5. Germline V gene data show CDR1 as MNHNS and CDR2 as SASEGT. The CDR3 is CASSEPTGYTEAFF. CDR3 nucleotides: TGTGCCAGCAGTGAACCGACAGGGTATACTGAAGCTTTCTTT.

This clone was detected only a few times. CDR3 coding DNA: TGTGCCATCAGGGACAAGGAGATGAACACTGAAGCTTTCTTT. It translates to CAIRDKEMNTEAFF. V gene TRBV10-3 combines with J gene TRBJ1-1; maybe TRBD1 (5 bases). With 6 bases removed from V and 0 bases from J, the gap between germline ends came to 11 bases. This CDR3 comprises 14 residues. Germline CDR1 reads ENHRY; CDR2 reads SYGVKD.

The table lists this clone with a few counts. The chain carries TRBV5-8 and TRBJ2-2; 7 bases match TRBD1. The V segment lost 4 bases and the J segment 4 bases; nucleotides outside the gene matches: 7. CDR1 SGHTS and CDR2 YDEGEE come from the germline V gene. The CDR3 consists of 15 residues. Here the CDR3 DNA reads TGTGCCAGCAGCGCTAGGGGGCAGACCACCGGGGAGCTGTTTTTT. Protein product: CASSARGQTTGELFF.

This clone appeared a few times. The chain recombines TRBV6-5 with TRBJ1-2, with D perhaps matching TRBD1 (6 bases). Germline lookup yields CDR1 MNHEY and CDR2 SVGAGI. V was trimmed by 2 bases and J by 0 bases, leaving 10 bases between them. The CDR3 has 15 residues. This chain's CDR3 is CASSYGDNSNYGYTF. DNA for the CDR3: TGTGCCAGCAGTTACGGGGACAATTCTAACTATGGCTACACCTTC.

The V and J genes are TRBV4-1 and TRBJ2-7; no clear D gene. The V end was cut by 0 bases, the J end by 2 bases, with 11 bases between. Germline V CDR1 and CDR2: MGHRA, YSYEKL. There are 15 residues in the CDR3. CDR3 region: CASSQDGRRAYEQYF. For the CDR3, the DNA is TGCGCCAGCAGCCAAGATGGTCGGAGAGCCTACGAGCAGTACTTC.

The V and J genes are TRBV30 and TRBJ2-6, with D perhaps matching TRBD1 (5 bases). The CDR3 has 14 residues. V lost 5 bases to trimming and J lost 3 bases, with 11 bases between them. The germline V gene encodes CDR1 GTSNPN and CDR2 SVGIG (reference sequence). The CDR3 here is CAWDSGYGANVLTF. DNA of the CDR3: TGTGCCTGGGACAGTGGGTATGGGGCCAACGTCCTGACTTTC.

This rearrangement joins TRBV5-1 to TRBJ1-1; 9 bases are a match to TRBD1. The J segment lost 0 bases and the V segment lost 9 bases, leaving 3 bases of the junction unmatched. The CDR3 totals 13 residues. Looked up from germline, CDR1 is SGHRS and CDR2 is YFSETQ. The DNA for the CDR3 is TGCGCCACCAGACAGGGGGTGAACACTGAAGCTTTCTTT. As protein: CATRQGVNTEAFF.

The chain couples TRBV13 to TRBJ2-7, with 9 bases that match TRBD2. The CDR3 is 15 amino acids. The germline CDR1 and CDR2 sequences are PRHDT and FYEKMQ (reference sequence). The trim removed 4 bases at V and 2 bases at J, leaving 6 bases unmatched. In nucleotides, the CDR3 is TGTGCCAGCAGCTCAGGGACTAGCCTACCCTACGAGCAGTACTTC. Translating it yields CASSSGTSLPYEQYF. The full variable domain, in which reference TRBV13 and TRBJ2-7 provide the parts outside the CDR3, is AAGVIQSPRHLIKEKRETATLKCYPIPRHDTVYWYQQGPGQDPQFLISFYEKMQSDKGSIPDRFSAQQFSDYHSELNMSSLELGDSALYFCASSSGTSLPYEQYFGPGTRLTVT.

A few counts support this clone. CDR3 sequence: CATSRGTGSYEQYF. The CDR3 DNA reads as TGTGCCACCAGCAGAGGGACAGGGAGCTACGAGCAGTACTTC. The V and J genes are TRBV15 and TRBJ2-7, with TRBD1 matching over 8 bases. This CDR3 is 14 amino acids long. Germline V gene data show CDR1 as LNHNV and CDR2 as YYDKDF (reference sequence). J lost 3 bases, V lost 1 base, and 2 bases had no gene match.

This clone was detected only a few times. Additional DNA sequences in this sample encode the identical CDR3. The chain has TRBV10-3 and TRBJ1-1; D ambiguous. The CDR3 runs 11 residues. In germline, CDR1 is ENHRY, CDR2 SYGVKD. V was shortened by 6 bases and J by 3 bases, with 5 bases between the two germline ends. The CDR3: CAIRRDTEAFF. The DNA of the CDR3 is TGTGCCATCAGGAGGGACACTGAAGCTTTCTTT.

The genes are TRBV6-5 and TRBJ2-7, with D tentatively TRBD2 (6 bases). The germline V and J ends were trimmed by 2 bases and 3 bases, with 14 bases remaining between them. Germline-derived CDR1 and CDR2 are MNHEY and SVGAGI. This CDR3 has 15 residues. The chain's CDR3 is CASSYVASADYEQYF. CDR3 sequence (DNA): TGTGCCAGCAGTTACGTGGCTAGCGCGGACTACGAGCAGTACTTC.

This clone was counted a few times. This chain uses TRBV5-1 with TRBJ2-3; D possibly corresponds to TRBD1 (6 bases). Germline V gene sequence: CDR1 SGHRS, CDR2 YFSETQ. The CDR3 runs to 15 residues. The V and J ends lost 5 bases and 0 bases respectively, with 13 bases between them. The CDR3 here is CASRFRDTSTDTQYF. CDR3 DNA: TGCGCCAGCAGGTTCCGGGACACGAGCACAGATACGCAGTATTTT. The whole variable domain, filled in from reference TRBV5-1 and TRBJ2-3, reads KAGVTQTPRYLIKTRGQQVTLSCSPISGHRSVSWYQQTPGQGLQFLFEYFSETQRNKGNFPGRFSGRQFSNSRSEMNVSTLELGDSALYLCASRFRDTSTDTQYFGPGTRLTVL.

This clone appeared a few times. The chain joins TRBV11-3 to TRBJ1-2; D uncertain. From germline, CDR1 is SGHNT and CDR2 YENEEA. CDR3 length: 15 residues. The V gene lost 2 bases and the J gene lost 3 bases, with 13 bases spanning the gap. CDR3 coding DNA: TGTGCCAGCAGCTTATCGGACTATTCGGACTATGGCTACACCTTC. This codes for CASSLSDYSDYGYTF. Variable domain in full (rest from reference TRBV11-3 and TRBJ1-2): EAGVVQSPRYKIIEKKQPVAFWCNPISGHNTLYWYLQNLGQGPELLIRYENEEAVDDSQLPKDRFSAERLKGVDSTLKIQPAELGDSAVYLCASSLSDYSDYGYTFGSGTRLTVV.

In nucleotides, the CDR3 is TGTGCCAGCAGTGAGGGTCAGGGGGCAGGCGGATCACCCCTCCACTTT. Translation: CASSEGQGAGGSPLHF. The V gene is TRBV6-1, the J gene TRBJ1-6; 8 bases are shared with TRBD1. CDR1 and CDR2 from the germline V gene are MNHNS and SASEGT. The CDR3 is made up of 16 amino acids. With V trimmed by 3 bases and J by 10 bases, 11 bases remained unmatched.

CDR3 coding DNA: TGTGCCAGTACCGCCCCGGGACAGGGGGCGAATGGCTACACCTTC. This sequence encodes CASTAPGQGANGYTF. V is TRBV19 and J is TRBJ1-2; 12 bases are a match to TRBD1. The CDR3 contains 15 residues. In germline, CDR1 is LNHDA, CDR2 SQIVND (reference sequence). J gave up 6 bases and V 7 bases, and 9 bases lay outside the gene matches. Full variable domain (missing parts from reference TRBV19 and TRBJ1-2): DGGITQSPKYLFRKEGQNVTLSCEQNLNHDAMYWYRQDPGQGLRLIYYSQIVNDFQKGDIAEGYSVSREKKESFPLTVTSAQKNPTAFYLCASTAPGQGANGYTFGSGTRLTVV.

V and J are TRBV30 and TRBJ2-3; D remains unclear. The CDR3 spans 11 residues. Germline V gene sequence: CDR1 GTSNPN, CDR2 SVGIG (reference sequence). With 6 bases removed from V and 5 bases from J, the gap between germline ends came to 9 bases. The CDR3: CACLREDTQYF. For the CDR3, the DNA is TGTGCCTGCCTTAGAGAAGATACGCAGTATTTT.

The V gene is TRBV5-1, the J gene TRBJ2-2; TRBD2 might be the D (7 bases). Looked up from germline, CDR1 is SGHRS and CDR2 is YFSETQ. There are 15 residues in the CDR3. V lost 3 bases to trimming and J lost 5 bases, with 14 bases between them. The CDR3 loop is CASSSGGGGTGELFF. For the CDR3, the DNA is TGCGCCAGCAGCTCGGGGGGCGGCGGAACCGGGGAGCTGTTTTTT.

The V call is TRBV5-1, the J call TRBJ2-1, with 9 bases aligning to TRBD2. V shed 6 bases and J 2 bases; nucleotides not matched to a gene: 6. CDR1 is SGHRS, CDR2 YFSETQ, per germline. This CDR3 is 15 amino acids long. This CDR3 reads CASNTGTSPYNEQFF. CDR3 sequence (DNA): TGCGCCAGCAATACTGGGACTAGCCCCTACAATGAGCAGTTCTTC.

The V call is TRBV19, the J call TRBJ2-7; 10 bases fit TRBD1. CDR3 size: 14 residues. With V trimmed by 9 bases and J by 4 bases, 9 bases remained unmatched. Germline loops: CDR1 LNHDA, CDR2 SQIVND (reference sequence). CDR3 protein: CARRDRGRLYEQYF. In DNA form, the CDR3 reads TGTGCCAGACGGGACAGGGGCCGTCTATACGAGCAGTACTTC.

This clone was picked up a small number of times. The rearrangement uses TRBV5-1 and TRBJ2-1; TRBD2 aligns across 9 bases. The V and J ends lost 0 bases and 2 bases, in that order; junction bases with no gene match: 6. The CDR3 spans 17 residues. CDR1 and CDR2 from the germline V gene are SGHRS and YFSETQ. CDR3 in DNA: TGCGCCAGCAGCTTGGACCTTAGCGGGGGAACCTACAATGAGCAGTTCTTC. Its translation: CASSLDLSGGTYNEQFF.

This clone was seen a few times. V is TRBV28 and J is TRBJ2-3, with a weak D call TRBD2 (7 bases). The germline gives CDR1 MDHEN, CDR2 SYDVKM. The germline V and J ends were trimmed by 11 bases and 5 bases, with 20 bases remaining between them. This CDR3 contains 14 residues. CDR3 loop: CAGSKGGRIDTQYF. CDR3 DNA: TGTGCCGGGTCCAAGGGGGGGCGGATAGATACGCAGTATTTT.

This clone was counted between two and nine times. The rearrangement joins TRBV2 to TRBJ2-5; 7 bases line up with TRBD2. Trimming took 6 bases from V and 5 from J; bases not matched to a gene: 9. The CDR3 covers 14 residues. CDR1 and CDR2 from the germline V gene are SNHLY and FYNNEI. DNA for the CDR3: TGTGCCAGCAGCCCGGGGACTACCTCTGAGACCCAGTACTTC. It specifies CASSPGTTSETQYF.

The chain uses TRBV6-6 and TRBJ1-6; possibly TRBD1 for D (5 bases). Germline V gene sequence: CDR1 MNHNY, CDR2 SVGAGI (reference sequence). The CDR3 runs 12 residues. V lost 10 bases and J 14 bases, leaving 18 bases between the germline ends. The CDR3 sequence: CATEPPTGTLHF. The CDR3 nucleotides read TGTGCCACCGAACCCCCCACAGGAACCCTCCACTTT.

CDR3 amino acids: CATSRNAGGEQFF. The CDR3 region has the DNA TGTGCCACCAGCAGAAACGCGGGCGGCGAGCAGTTCTTC. The chain uses TRBV15 and TRBJ2-1; D is perhaps TRBD2 (5 bases). The germline V gene encodes CDR1 LNHNV and CDR2 YYDKDF (reference sequence). V lost 2 bases and J lost 10, with 12 bases in between. The CDR3 extends over 13 amino acids.